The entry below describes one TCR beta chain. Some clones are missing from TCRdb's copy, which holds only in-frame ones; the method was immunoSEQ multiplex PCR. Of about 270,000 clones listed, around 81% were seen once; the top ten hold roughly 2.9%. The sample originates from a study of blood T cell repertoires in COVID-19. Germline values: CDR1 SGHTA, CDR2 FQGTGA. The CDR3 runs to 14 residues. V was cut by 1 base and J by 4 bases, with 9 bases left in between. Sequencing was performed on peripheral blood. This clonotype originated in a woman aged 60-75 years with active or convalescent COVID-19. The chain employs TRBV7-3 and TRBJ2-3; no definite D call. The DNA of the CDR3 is TGTGCCAGCAGCTTAAGATTTAGTGCAGATACGCAGTATTTT. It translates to CASSLRFSADTQYF. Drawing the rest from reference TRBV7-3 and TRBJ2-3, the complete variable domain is GAGVSQTPSNKVTEKGKYVELRCDPISGHTALYWYRQSLGQGPEFLIYFQGTGAADDSGLPNDRFFAVRPEGSVSTLKIQRTERGDSAVYLCASSLRFSADTQYFGPGTRLTVL.